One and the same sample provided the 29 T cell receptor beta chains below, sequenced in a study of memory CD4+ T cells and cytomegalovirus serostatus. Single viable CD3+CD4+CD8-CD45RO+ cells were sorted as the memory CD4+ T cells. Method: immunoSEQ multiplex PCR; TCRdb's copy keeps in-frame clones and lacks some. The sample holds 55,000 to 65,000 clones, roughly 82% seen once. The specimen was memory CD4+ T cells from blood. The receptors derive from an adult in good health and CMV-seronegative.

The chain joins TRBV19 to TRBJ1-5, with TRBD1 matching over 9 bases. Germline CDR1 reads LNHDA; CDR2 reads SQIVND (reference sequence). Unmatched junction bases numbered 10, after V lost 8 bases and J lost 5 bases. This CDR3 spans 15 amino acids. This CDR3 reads CASGLNRGRDQPQHF. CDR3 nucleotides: TGTGCCAGTGGGCTAAACAGGGGGCGCGATCAGCCCCAGCATTTT.

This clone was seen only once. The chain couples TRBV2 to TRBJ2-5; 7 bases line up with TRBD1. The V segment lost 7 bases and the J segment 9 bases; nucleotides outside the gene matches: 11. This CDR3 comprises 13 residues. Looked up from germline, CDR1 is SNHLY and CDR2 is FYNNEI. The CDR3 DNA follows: TGTGCCAGCAACCTGGGACAGTCTATGGCCCAGTACTTC. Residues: CASNLGQSMAQYF.

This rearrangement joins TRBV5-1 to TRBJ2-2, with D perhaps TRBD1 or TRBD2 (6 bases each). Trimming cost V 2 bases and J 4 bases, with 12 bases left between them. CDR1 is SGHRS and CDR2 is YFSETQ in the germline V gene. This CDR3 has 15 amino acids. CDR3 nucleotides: TGCGCCAGCAGCTTAGGAGGGGGAGGCACCGGGGAGCTGTTTTTT. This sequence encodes CASSLGGGGTGELFF.

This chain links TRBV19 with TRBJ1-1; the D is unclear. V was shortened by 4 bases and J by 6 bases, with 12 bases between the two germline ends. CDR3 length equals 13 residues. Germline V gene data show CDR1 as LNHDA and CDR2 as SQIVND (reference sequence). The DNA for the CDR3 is TGTGCCAGTAGTACTCTGGGAAACGCTGAAGCTTTCTTT. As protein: CASSTLGNAEAFF.

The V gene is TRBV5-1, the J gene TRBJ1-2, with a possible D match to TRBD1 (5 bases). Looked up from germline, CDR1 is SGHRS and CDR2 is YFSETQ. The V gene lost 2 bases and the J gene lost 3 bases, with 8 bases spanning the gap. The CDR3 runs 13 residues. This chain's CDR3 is CASSFGGDYGYTF. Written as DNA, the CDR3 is TGCGCCAGCAGCTTTGGGGGGGACTATGGCTACACCTTC.

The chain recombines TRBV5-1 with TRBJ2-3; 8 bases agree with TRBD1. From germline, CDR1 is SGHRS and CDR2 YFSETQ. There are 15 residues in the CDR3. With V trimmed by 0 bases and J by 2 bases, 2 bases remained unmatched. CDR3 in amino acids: CASSLGDRLTDTQYF. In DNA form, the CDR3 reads TGCGCCAGCAGCTTGGGGGACAGGCTCACAGATACGCAGTATTTT.

The CDR3 loop reads CASSLVPTVNSGNTIYF. Written as DNA, the CDR3 is TGTGCCAGCAGCTTAGTCCCGACAGTCAACTCTGGAAACACCATATATTTT. This sequence joins TRBV7-2 and TRBJ1-3, with D tentatively TRBD1 (5 bases). From germline, CDR1 is SGHTA and CDR2 FQGNSA. V lost 1 base to trimming and J lost 0 bases, with 13 bases between them. This CDR3 is built from 17 residues.

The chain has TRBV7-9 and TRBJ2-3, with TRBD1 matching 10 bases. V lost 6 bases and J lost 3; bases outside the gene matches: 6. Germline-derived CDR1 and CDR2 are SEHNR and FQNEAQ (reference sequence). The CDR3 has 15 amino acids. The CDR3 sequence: CASRTRDRGTDTQYF. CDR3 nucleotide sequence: TGTGCCAGCAGGACCCGGGACAGGGGAACAGATACGCAGTATTTT. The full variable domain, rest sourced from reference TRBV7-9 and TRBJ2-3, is DTGVSQNPRHKITKRGQNVTFRCDPISEHNRLYWYRQTLGQGPEFLTYFQNEAQLEKSRLLSDRFSAERPKGSFSTLEIQRTEQGDSAMYLCASRTRDRGTDTQYFGPGTRLTVL.

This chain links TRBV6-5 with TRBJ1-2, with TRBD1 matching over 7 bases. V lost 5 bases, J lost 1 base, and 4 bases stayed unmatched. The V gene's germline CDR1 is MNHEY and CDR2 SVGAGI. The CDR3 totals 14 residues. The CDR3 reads CASSTRDSNYGYTF. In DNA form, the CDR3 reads TGTGCCAGCAGTACACGGGACAGTAACTATGGCTACACCTTC.

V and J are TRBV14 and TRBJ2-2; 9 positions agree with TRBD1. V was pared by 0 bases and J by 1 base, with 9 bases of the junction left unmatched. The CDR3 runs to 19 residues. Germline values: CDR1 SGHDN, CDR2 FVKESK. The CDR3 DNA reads TGTGCCAGCAGCCAAGAAGGCGAAGAGGGACAGGGGAACACCGGGGAGCTGTTTTTT. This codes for CASSQEGEEGQGNTGELFF.

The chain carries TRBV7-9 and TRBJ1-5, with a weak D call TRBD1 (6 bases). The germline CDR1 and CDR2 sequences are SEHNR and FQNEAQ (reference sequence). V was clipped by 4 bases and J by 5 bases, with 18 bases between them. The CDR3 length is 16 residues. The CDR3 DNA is TGTGCCAGCAGCTCGGCACAGGGTAATTGGGATCAGCCCCAGCATTTT. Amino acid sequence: CASSSAQGNWDQPQHF.

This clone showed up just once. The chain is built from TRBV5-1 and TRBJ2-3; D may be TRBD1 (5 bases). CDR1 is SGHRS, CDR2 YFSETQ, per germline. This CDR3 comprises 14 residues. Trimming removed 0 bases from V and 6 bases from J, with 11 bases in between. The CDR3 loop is CASSLGQKVDTQYF. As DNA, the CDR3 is TGCGCCAGCAGCTTGGGACAGAAAGTCGATACGCAGTATTTT.

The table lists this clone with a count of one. The CDR3 region is CASSEVQNSYEQYF. CDR3 in DNA: TGTGCCAGCAGTGAAGTACAGAACTCCTACGAGCAGTACTTC. This chain uses TRBV6-1 with TRBJ2-7; D unclear. CDR3 size: 14 residues. V was pared by 1 base and J by 0 bases, with 7 bases between. CDR1 and CDR2 from the germline V gene are MNHNS and SASEGT.

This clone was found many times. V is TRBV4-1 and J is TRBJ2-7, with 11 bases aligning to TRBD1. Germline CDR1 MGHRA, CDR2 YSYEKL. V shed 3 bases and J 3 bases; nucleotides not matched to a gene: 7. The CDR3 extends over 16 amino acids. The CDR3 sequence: CASSHPSGTGGYEQYF. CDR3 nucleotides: TGCGCCAGCAGCCATCCTTCCGGGACAGGGGGCTACGAGCAGTACTTC.

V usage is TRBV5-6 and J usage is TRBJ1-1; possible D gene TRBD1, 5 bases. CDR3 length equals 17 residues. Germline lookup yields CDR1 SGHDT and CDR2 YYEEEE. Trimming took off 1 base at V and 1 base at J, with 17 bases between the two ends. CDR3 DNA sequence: TGTGCCAGCAGCTTGCGCCTGGGTAGGGGCTCGAACACTGAAGCTTTCTTT. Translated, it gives CASSLRLGRGSNTEAFF.

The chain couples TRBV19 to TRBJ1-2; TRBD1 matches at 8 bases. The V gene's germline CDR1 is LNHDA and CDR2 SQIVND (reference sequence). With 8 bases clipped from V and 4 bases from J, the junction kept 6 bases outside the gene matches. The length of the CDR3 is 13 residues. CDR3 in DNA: TGTGCCAGTGGGATACAGGGGGGCTATGGCTACACCTTC. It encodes CASGIQGGYGYTF.

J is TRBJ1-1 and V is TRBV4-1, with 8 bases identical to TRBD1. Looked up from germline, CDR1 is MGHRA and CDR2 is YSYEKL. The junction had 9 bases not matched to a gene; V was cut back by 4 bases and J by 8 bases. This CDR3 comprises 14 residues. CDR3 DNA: TGCGCCAGCAGCCCTGTGTCGGACAGGGTAGAAGCTTTCTTT. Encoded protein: CASSPVSDRVEAFF.

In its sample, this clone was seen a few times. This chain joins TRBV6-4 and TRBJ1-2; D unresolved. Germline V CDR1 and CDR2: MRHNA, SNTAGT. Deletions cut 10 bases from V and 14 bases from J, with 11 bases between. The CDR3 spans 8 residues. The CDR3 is CAIGVETF. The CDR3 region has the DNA TGTGCCATCGGGGTGGAGACCTTC.

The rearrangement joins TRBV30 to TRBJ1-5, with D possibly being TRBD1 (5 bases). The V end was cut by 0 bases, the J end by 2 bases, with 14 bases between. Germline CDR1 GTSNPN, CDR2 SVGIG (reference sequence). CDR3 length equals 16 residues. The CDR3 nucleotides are TGTGCCTGGAGTGTAGGGGCCTACGGGCGCAATCAGCCCCAGCATTTT. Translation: CAWSVGAYGRNQPQHF.

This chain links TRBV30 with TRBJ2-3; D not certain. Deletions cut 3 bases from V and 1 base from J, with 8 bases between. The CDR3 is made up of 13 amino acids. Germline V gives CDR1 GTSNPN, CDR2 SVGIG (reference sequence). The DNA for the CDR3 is TGTGCCTGGAGATATAGGGGCACAGATACGCAGTATTTT. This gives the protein CAWRYRGTDTQYF.

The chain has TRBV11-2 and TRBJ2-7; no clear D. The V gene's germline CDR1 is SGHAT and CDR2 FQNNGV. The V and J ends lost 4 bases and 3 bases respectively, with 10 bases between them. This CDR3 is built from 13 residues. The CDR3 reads CASSSASLYEQYF. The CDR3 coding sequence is TGTGCCAGCAGCTCGGCCTCCCTCTACGAGCAGTACTTC. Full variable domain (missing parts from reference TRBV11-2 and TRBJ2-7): EAGVAQSPRYKIIEKRQSVAFWCNPISGHATLYWYQQILGQGPKLLIQFQNNGVVDDSQLPKDRFSAERLKGVDSTLKIQPAKLEDSAVYLCASSSASLYEQYFGPGTRLTVT.

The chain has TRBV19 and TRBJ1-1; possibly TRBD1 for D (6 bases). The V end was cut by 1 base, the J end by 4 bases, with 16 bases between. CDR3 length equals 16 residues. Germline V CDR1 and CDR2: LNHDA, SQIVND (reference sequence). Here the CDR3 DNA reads TGTGCCAGTAGTATAGGCGCACAGGGTTGGGGCACTGAAGCTTTCTTT. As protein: CASSIGAQGWGTEAFF.

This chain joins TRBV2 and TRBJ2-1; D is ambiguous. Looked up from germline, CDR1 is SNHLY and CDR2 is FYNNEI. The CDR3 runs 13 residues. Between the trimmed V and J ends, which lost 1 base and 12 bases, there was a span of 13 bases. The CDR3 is CASSEGETQRQFF. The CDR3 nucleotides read TGTGCCAGCAGTGAAGGGGAAACCCAACGGCAGTTCTTC.

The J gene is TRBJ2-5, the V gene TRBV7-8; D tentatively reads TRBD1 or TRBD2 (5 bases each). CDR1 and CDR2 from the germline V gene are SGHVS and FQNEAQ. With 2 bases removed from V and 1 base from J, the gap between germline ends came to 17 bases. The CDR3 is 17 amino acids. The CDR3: CASSLNRPWGTQETQYF. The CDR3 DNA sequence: TGTGCCAGCAGCTTAAATCGGCCGTGGGGGACCCAAGAGACCCAGTACTTC.

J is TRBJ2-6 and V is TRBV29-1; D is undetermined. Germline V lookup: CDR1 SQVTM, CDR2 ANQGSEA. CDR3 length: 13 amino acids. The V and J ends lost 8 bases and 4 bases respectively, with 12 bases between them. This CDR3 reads CSFKPAGANVLTF. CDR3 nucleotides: TGCAGCTTTAAACCGGCGGGGGCCAACGTCCTGACTTTC.

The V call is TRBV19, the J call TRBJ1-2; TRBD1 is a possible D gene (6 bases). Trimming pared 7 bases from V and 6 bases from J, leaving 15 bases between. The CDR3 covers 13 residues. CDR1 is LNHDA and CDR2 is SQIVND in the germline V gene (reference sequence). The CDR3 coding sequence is TGTGCCAGTAAACAGGGTTCACGGGATGGCTACACCTTC. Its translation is CASKQGSRDGYTF.

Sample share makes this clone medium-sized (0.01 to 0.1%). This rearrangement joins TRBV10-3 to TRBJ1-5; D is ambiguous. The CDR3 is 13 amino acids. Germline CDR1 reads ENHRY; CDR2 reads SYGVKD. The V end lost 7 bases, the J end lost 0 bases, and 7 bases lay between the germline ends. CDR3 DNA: TGTGCCATCAAGGGAGATAGCAATCAGCCCCAGCATTTT. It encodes CAIKGDSNQPQHF.

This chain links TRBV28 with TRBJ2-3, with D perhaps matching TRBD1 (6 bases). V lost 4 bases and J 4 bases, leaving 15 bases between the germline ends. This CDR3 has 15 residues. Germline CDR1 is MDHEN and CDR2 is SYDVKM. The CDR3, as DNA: TGTGCCAGCAGTTCTCGGACAGATCGGGCAGATACGCAGTATTTT. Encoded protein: CASSSRTDRADTQYF.

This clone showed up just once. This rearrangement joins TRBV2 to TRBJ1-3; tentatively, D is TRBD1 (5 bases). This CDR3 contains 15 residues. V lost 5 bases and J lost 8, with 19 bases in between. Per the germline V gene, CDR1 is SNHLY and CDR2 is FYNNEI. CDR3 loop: CASSRLTAKGDTIYF. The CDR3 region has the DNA TGTGCCAGCAGTAGGTTAACAGCAAAAGGGGACACCATATATTTT.